This paragraph reports one TCR beta chain. Losses at the gene ends were 3 bases for V and 6 bases for J; bases not matched to a gene: 8. Germline V gives CDR1 LNHNV, CDR2 YYDKDF (reference sequence). This CDR3 has 15 residues. These data come from a study of cytomegalovirus exposure and HLA in healthy donors. The data were produced by immunoSEQ multiplex PCR, yet TCRdb's version contains in-frame clones alone and is incomplete. The sample holds some 230,000 clones, 75% to 95% seen once. The chain uses TRBV15 and TRBJ1-2; the match to TRBD1 covers 9 bases. This sequence was found in a woman between 18 and 30 years old in good health and CMV-seronegative. The sequenced sample consisted of PBMCs. This CDR3 reads CATSRTGGGMDGYTF. In nucleotides, the CDR3 is TGTGCCACCAGCAGGACAGGGGGGGGAATGGATGGCTACACCTTC. Using reference TRBV15 and TRBJ1-2 for the parts outside the CDR3, the full variable domain is DAMVIQNPRYQVTQFGKPVTLSCSQTLNHNVMYWYQQKSSQAPKLLFHYYDKDFNNEADTPDNFQSRRPNTSFCFLDIRSPGLGDTAMYLCATSRTGGGMDGYTFGSGTRLTVV.